The following is a T cell receptor beta chain sequence with its context. Its antigen is not identified. Using its own MiXCR run on the reads, TCRdb lists one record per CDR3 protein. The sample consists of some 600,000 distinct CDR3 sequences, about 24% of them appearing once. The data are from a study of T cell repertoires in cytomegalovirus infection. Study at large: The public TCR beta signatures pointed to both CMV infection and matching HLA type.

Whole-study results and caveats: CMV-specific TCR beta clonotypes restricted by HLA-C dominated the ex vivo response.

In germline, CDR1 is SEHNR, CDR2 FQNEAQ (reference sequence). The CDR3 contains 15 residues. The V end was cut by 3 bases, the J end by 5 bases, with 14 bases between. The sequenced material came from CD8+ T cells from PBMCs. V usage is TRBV7-9 and J usage is TRBJ2-1, with D possibly called TRBD1 or TRBD2 (6 bases each). This receptor was obtained from a human donor in good health (CMV status not recorded). Some clones in this sample may be carry-over from other donors' samples. The chain's CDR3 is CASSFYGGPDNEQFF. CDR3 coding DNA: TGTGCCAGCAGCTTTTATGGGGGGCCGGACAATGAGCAGTTCTTC.